This record covers a single TCR beta chain. Antigen unknown. Amplification used 60 Vbeta primers and 13 Jbeta primers. This table comes from immunoSEQ multiplex PCR, and its TCRdb copy is limited to in-frame clones, with some not included. The sample contains more than 150,000 clones, around 80% of which appear only once. The CDR3 contains 14 residues. Trimming took 4 bases from V and 7 from J; bases not matched to a gene: 9. Germline V gene lookup returns CDR1 WNHNN and CDR2 SYGVQD (reference sequence). These data come from a study of cytomegalovirus exposure and HLA in healthy donors. Study-wide points: About 87% or about 30% of the time was how often most TCR beta V segments were productive, according to an earlier analysis. In a later analysis, V- and J-gene trimming of beta chains associated with a DCLRE1C missense variant, replicated independently. Investigators reported over 150 TCR beta chains as tied to cytomegalovirus. Among TCR sequences, most were rare, though some public TCRs appeared in many donors.

What was sequenced was PBMCs. The chain has TRBV10-1 and TRBJ2-5, with 7 bases that match TRBD2. The clonotype originates from a girl aged 10-17 years in good health and CMV-seropositive. The CDR3 DNA is TGCGCCAGCAGTGCATCGGGGGGAGACGGGACCCAGTACTTC. Translating gives CASSASGGDGTQYF.